These 30 T cell receptor beta chains came from one sample sequenced in a study of CD8+ T cells in alopecia areata listed by TCRdb under 2018. What this sample's treatment or condition label stands for: oral pan-JAK inhibitor, 5-10 mg twice daily. The library was obtained by the immunoSEQ multiplex PCR assay. For TCR sequencing, RNA was extracted from every sample and reverse transcribed into cDNA to serve as template. TCRdb mirrors the immuneACCESS table, restricted to in-frame sequences. Some clones are absent from its copies; in checked studies, under half trace to an unresolved V gene, and the reason for the others is unknown. Recorded for this sample are about 210,000 clones; roughly two fifths of them occurred a single time. The ten top clones hold about 2.4% of the sample. The sequences come from CD4+ T cells sorted from blood, collected at roughly week 38, from a patient treated with tofacitinib. Every receptor here comes from a human donor with alopecia areata.

This clone has just a few counts. CDR3 coding DNA: TGTGCCAGTAATCGAATCGGTTGGGACACTGAAGCTTTCTTT. Its protein product is CASNRIGWDTEAFF. The V and J genes are TRBV19 and TRBJ1-1; no clear D gene. The CDR3 length is 14 residues. Germline lookup yields CDR1 LNHDA and CDR2 SQIVND (reference sequence). V lost 7 bases to trimming and J lost 3 bases, with 15 bases between them.

The chain joins TRBV30 to TRBJ2-7, with D perhaps assigned TRBD1 or TRBD2 (6 bases each). From germline, CDR1 is GTSNPN and CDR2 SVGIG (reference sequence). V was shortened by 5 bases and J by 4 bases, with 18 bases between the two germline ends. The CDR3 consists of 14 residues. CDR3 loop: CAWGDPRRGYEQYF. For the CDR3, the DNA is TGTGCCTGGGGGGACCCGAGGAGGGGGTACGAGCAGTACTTC.

In DNA form, the CDR3 reads TGTGCCATCAGTGAGTATGGCAGTAACACTGAAGCTTTCTTT. The encoded protein is CAISEYGSNTEAFF. V usage is TRBV10-3 and J usage is TRBJ1-1, with unresolved D. CDR1 ENHRY and CDR2 SYGVKD come from the germline V gene. V dropped 1 base and J dropped 2 bases, with 8 bases sitting between them. The CDR3 has 14 amino acids.

This clone was seen a handful of times. V usage is TRBV4-2 and J usage is TRBJ2-5; 9 positions match TRBD1. The germline CDR1 and CDR2 sequences are LGHNA and YNFKEQ. The CDR3 spans 15 residues. V was pared by 4 bases and J by 5 bases, with 8 bases of the junction left unmatched. CDR3 residues: CASSRDREVGETQYF. The CDR3 coding sequence is TGTGCCAGCAGCCGGGACAGGGAGGTCGGGGAGACCCAGTACTTC.

J is TRBJ2-3 and V is TRBV14; 8 bases line up with TRBD2. The V segment lost 7 bases and the J segment 3 bases; nucleotides outside the gene matches: 27. Per germline, CDR1 SGHDN and CDR2 FVKESK. CDR3 size: 21 residues. As DNA, the CDR3 is TGTGCCAGCACCCGACTGTGGGCCCCATCTGATTTGCGGGAGGAAACAGATACGCAGTATTTT. Amino acids: CASTRLWAPSDLREETDTQYF.

This chain joins TRBV18 and TRBJ2-7; 11 nucleotides align to TRBD1. Germline loops: CDR1 KGHSH, CDR2 LQKENI. The CDR3 totals 14 residues. The ends lost 6 bases at V and 4 bases at J; junction bases unmatched: 5. The CDR3 here is CASSLDRGLYEQYF. CDR3 coding DNA: TGTGCCAGCTCCCTGGACAGGGGGCTTTACGAGCAGTACTTC.

The genes are TRBV2 and TRBJ2-1; TRBD2 matches at 10 bases. Germline values: CDR1 SNHLY, CDR2 FYNNEI. The junction had 5 bases not matched to a gene; V was cut back by 1 base and J by 8 bases. This CDR3 contains 15 residues. CDR3 coding DNA: TGTGCCAGCAGTGAAGAAGCGGGAGGGCCACATGAGCAGTTCTTC. As protein: CASSEEAGGPHEQFF. Filled out from reference TRBV2 and TRBJ2-1, the complete variable domain reads EPEVTQTPSHQVTQMGQEVILRCVPISNHLYFYWYRQILGQKVEFLVSFYNNEISEKSEIFDDQFSVERPDGSNFTLKIRSTKLEDSAMYFCASSEEAGGPHEQFFGPGTRLTVL.

The chain is built from TRBV29-1 and TRBJ2-3; D is ambiguous. The CDR3 covers 13 residues. Germline V gene sequence: CDR1 SQVTM, CDR2 ANQGSEA. V lost 5 bases and J lost 1, with 10 bases in between. Here the CDR3 DNA reads TGCAGCGTTCCCCCCTCGGGCACAGATACGCAGTATTTT. It specifies CSVPPSGTDTQYF.

V gene TRBV30 combines with J gene TRBJ2-2, with TRBD2 matching over 8 bases. The V segment lost 2 bases and the J segment 5 bases; nucleotides outside the gene matches: 13. The CDR3 length is 17 residues. Germline V CDR1 and CDR2: GTSNPN, SVGIG (reference sequence). Here the CDR3 DNA reads TGTGCCTGGAGTCCGAGGGCGGGAGGCCCGAGGACCGGGGAGCTGTTTTTT. Protein sequence: CAWSPRAGGPRTGELFF. Drawing the rest from reference TRBV30 and TRBJ2-2, the complete variable domain is SQTIHQWPATLVQPVGSPLSLECTVEGTSNPNLYWYRQAAGRGLQLLFYSVGIGQISSEVPQNLSASRPQDRQFILSSKKLLLSDSGFYLCAWSPRAGGPRTGELFFGEGSRLTVL.

This clone was seen more than once but under ten times. This chain uses TRBV6-1 with TRBJ2-7; a weak D match, TRBD1 (6 bases). The V gene lost 4 bases and the J gene lost 6 bases, with 22 bases spanning the gap. The CDR3 contains 16 residues. CDR1 is MNHNS and CDR2 is SASEGT in the germline V gene. The CDR3 is CASSGARTGRPIEQYF. The CDR3 bases are TGTGCCAGCAGTGGGGCTAGAACAGGGAGACCCATCGAGCAGTACTTC.

V usage is TRBV14 and J usage is TRBJ1-2, with a possible D match to TRBD1 (6 bases). In germline, CDR1 is SGHDN, CDR2 FVKESK. V lost 2 bases and J 7 bases, leaving 11 bases between the germline ends. This CDR3 comprises 13 residues. In nucleotides, the CDR3 is TGTGCCAGCAGCCAAAACAGGGAGGGTGGCTACACCTTC. Translated, it gives CASSQNREGGYTF.

This clone was detected a few times. The V call is TRBV29-1, the J call TRBJ1-2; unclear D gene. This CDR3 has 14 amino acids. V shed 3 bases and J shed 4 bases, with 15 bases lying between them. Germline V gene lookup returns CDR1 SQVTM and CDR2 ANQGSEA. The chain's CDR3 is CSVDIGSQPYGYTF. The CDR3, as DNA: TGCAGCGTTGACATCGGATCACAGCCCTATGGCTACACCTTC.

The genes are TRBV29-1 and TRBJ2-3; 7 nucleotides align to TRBD2. CDR1 is SQVTM, CDR2 ANQGSEA, per germline. V dropped 4 bases and J dropped 1; count of bases not matched to a gene: 8. This CDR3 comprises 15 residues. This chain's CDR3 is CSVGMSGTRTDTQYF. The CDR3 DNA reads as TGCAGCGTTGGGATGAGCGGGACGCGCACAGATACGCAGTATTTT.

This clone was counted once. The gene calls are TRBV30 and TRBJ2-1; D unresolved. This CDR3 is built from 15 residues. The germline V gene has CDR1 GTSNPN and CDR2 SVGIG (reference sequence). V lost 2 bases and J lost 4, with 15 bases in between. CDR3 DNA: TGTGCCTGGAGTTTCCCCGCCGGTATATACAATGAGCAGTTCTTC. Its protein is CAWSFPAGIYNEQFF.

This clone was seen repeatedly, ten times or more. The rearrangement joins TRBV28 to TRBJ1-2; 7 bases agree with TRBD1. CDR1 and CDR2 (germline): MDHEN, SYDVKM. This CDR3 region has 15 residues. V trimming: 7 bases; J trimming: 2 bases; junction bases outside the gene matches: 10. The CDR3 coding sequence is TGTGCCAGCACCCCGAGCCCCAGGGGGAACTATGGCTACACCTTC. Translating gives CASTPSPRGNYGYTF.

This clone was observed a handful of times. V is TRBV4-1 and J is TRBJ1-2; D is ambiguous. This CDR3 is built from 15 residues. Germline loops: CDR1 MGHRA, CDR2 YSYEKL. V lost 1 base, J lost 4 bases, and 13 bases lay in between. As DNA, the CDR3 is TGCGCCAGCAGCCAAGGTTTCGGGCGGCTCTATGGCTACACCTTC. Amino acids: CASSQGFGRLYGYTF.

The chain carries TRBV5-1 and TRBJ2-1, with 11 bases identical to TRBD2. The germline V gene encodes CDR1 SGHRS and CDR2 YFSETQ. The CDR3 extends over 15 amino acids. V was clipped by 3 bases and J by 9 bases; unmatched bases: 8. In DNA, the CDR3 is TGCGCCAGCAGCTCGTTAGCGGGAGGGCCGGGTGAGCAGTTCTTC. This codes for CASSSLAGGPGEQFF. The whole variable domain, remainder taken from reference TRBV5-1 and TRBJ2-1, is KAGVTQTPRYLIKTRGQQVTLSCSPISGHRSVSWYQQTPGQGLQFLFEYFSETQRNKGNFPGRFSGRQFSNSRSEMNVSTLELGDSALYLCASSSLAGGPGEQFFGPGTRLTVL.

This clone was seen more than once but under ten times. The rearrangement links TRBV7-9 to TRBJ2-3, with D hard to call. Per germline, CDR1 SEHNR and CDR2 FQNEAQ (reference sequence). There are 14 residues in the CDR3. V gave up 4 bases and J gave up 4 bases, with 12 bases separating them. Here the CDR3 reads CASSSIEPSDTQYF. In DNA form, the CDR3 reads TGTGCCAGCAGCTCCATCGAGCCCTCAGATACGCAGTATTTT.

This clone was recorded once. The rearrangement uses TRBV30 and TRBJ2-5; the match to TRBD1 covers 8 bases. Unmatched junction bases numbered 7, after V lost 3 bases and J lost 1 base. The germline gives CDR1 GTSNPN, CDR2 SVGIG (reference sequence). The CDR3 has 15 amino acids. CDR3 amino acids: CAWSPGQGRQETQYF. Here the CDR3 DNA reads TGTGCCTGGAGCCCCGGACAGGGCCGCCAAGAGACCCAGTACTTC.

This sequence joins TRBV5-1 and TRBJ2-3, with D tentatively TRBD2 (6 bases). Trimming took 5 bases from V and 2 from J, leaving 15 bases between them. Germline V gene lookup returns CDR1 SGHRS and CDR2 YFSETQ. The CDR3 has 15 residues. This CDR3 is CASSGLAIVTDTQYF. Written as DNA, the CDR3 is TGCGCCAGCAGTGGGCTAGCGATAGTCACAGATACGCAGTATTTT.

V and J are TRBV27 and TRBJ2-3, with D hard to call. CDR3 size: 13 residues. CDR1 and CDR2 from the germline V gene are MNHEY and SMNVEV (reference sequence). The V gene lost 6 bases and the J gene lost 4 bases, with 11 bases spanning the gap. CDR3 DNA sequence: TGTGCCAGCAGACCTCATAGGGCAGATACGCAGTATTTT. It is translated as CASRPHRADTQYF.

V is TRBV30 and J is TRBJ1-5, with no clear D. The V end was cut by 0 bases, the J end by 9 bases, with 18 bases between. The CDR3 has 15 amino acids. The germline gives CDR1 GTSNPN, CDR2 SVGIG (reference sequence). CDR3 coding DNA: TGTGCCTGGAGTGTAGGAGCGGGCACCTTCGCGCCCCAGCATTTT. Protein product: CAWSVGAGTFAPQHF.

Note on this clone: The DNA is omitted, as the CDR3 cannot be located on it reliably, and the CDR3 follows TCRdb's listing. The rearrangement uses TRBV4-1 and TRBJ2-5. From its first to its last residue, the CDR3 has 14 amino acids. The V gene's germline CDR1 is MGHRA and CDR2 YSYEKL. CDR3 sequence: CASSSSNWEETQYF.

V gene TRBV28 combines with J gene TRBJ2-2; tentatively, D is TRBD2 (5 bases). The germline CDR1 and CDR2 sequences are MDHEN and SYDVKM. V lost 6 bases and J 2 bases, leaving 7 bases between the germline ends. The CDR3 sequence is 13 residues long. The chain's CDR3 is CASSGINTGELFF. The CDR3 DNA sequence: TGTGCCAGCAGCGGGATAAACACCGGGGAGCTGTTTTTT.

This clone was observed a few times. The V and J genes are TRBV2 and TRBJ1-1; TRBD1 matches 8 bases. Germline CDR1 is SNHLY and CDR2 is FYNNEI. V lost 6 bases, J lost 4 bases, and 4 bases stayed unmatched. This CDR3 comprises 13 residues. The CDR3 coding sequence is TGTGCCAGCAGACGACAGGGGTTCACTGAAGCTTTCTTT. This gives the protein CASRRQGFTEAFF.

The J gene is TRBJ2-5, the V gene TRBV5-4; 7 nucleotides match TRBD2. The CDR3 consists of 15 residues. V trimming: 1 base; J trimming: 5 bases; junction bases outside the gene matches: 8. The germline gives CDR1 SGHNT, CDR2 YYREEE (reference sequence). CDR3 bases: TGTGCCAGCAGCTTGATGAGGACTAGGAGTGAGACCCAGTACTTC. Protein: CASSLMRTRSETQYF. Using reference TRBV5-4 and TRBJ2-5 for the parts outside the CDR3, the full variable domain is ETGVTQSPTHLIKTRGQQVTLRCSSQSGHNTVSWYQQALGQGPQFIFQYYREEENGRGNFPPRFSGLQFPNYSSELNVNALELDDSALYLCASSLMRTRSETQYFGPGTRLLVL.

The rearrangement links TRBV5-1 to TRBJ2-5; D might be TRBD1 (5 bases). Germline V gene data show CDR1 as SGHRS and CDR2 as YFSETQ. The CDR3 totals 14 residues. Trimming took 2 bases from V and 5 from J, leaving 13 bases between them. The CDR3 nucleotides are TGCGCCAGCAGCTTATCAGCAGGGTTGGAGACCCAGTACTTC. Translated: CASSLSAGLETQYF.

The chain combines TRBV7-2 with TRBJ1-2, with no clear D. The CDR3 has 15 amino acids. V lost 1 base and J lost 7, with 16 bases in between. From germline, CDR1 is SGHTA and CDR2 FQGNSA. Written as DNA, the CDR3 is TGTGCCAGCAGCTTAGATCTAGCCGCCCCAGGTGGCTACACCTTC. Translated: CASSLDLAAPGGYTF.

This clone has at least ten counts. The chain joins TRBV7-9 to TRBJ1-5; D possibly corresponds to TRBD1 (6 bases). The V and J ends lost 5 bases and 2 bases respectively, with 13 bases between them. Germline V gene lookup returns CDR1 SEHNR and CDR2 FQNEAQ (reference sequence). CDR3 length: 15 residues. CDR3 sequence (DNA): TGTGCCAGCAGCACCCAGGGGATCGGCAATCAGCCCCAGCATTTT. This translates into CASSTQGIGNQPQHF. Combining the CDR3 with reference TRBV7-9 and TRBJ1-5 gives the whole variable domain DTGVSQNPRHKITKRGQNVTFRCDPISEHNRLYWYRQTLGQGPEFLTYFQNEAQLEKSRLLSDRFSAERPKGSFSTLEIQRTEQGDSAMYLCASSTQGIGNQPQHFGDGTRLSIL.

This clone was found a few times. The V call is TRBV18, the J call TRBJ1-6; D unclear. Between the trimmed V and J ends, which lost 3 bases and 8 bases, there was a span of 8 bases. The length of the CDR3 is 13 residues. Germline CDR1 and CDR2: KGHSH and LQKENI. CDR3 protein: CASSPAPDSPLHF. The DNA for the CDR3 is TGTGCCAGCTCACCTGCTCCCGATTCACCCCTCCACTTT.